This section outlines one T cell receptor beta chain sequence together with its context. The clone's antigen remains unknown. Base quality data are lacking; no much larger clone is found one base away. The sample comes from a study of Ad26.COV2.S vaccination and SARS-CoV-2 variants (dated by TCRdb to the early 2020s). With regard to the full study: Vaccine-arm donors were drawn from COV1001, a multicentre, randomized, double-blind, placebo-controlled phase I-IIa trial of Ad26.COV2.S in healthy adults. Ad26.COV2.S was administered intramuscularly at a dose of 5x10^10 or 1x10^11 viral particles, either as one shot or as two shots given 56 days apart. Trial participants were randomized into five groups of five, in which low-dose or high-dose Ad26.COV2.S was given once or twice, or placebo was given on both occasions. Investigators did not know the trial group allocation while performing experiments and assessing outcomes. A total of 32 samples were included in the TCR-sequenced set, comprising approximately 20 Ad26.COV2.S vaccine recipients, 5 placebo recipients and 8 SARS-CoV-2 convalescent individuals. TCRbeta repertoire sequencing served as the tool for gauging how specific and how broad the SARS-CoV-2-reactive T cell receptors were following Ad26.COV2.S vaccination. The research as a whole found: After vaccination, substantial breadth of spike-specific CD8+ and CD4+ T cell responses was reported. It was noted by the authors that total T cell responses may have been underestimated by the TCR breadth and depth analyses. Vaccine and placebo recipients had similar non-spike TCR breadth, a finding consistent with the vaccine containing only spike. Spike-specific TCR breadth was higher in Ad26.COV2.S recipients than in placebo recipients (P = 0.0014). The study was not powered for comparison of responses between vaccine doses or regimens.

In light of the paper, this sample's treatment or condition label describes: 19 received Ad26.COV2.S at low or high dose, single or two shots; a few received placebo; per-sample allocation not given. For vaccine and placebo recipients, the sequenced repertoires came from samples collected on day 63 after the first injection. Between 29 July and 7 August 2020, Cohort 1b enrolled about two dozen adults aged 18-55 years at one site in Boston, USA. Ad26.COV2.S was a replication-incompetent adenovirus type 26 vector expressing a prefusion-stabilized SARS-CoV-2 spike protein from the original Wuhan strain. The trim is 5 bases for V and 3 bases for J, with a gap of 13 bases between the germline ends. The germline V gene gives CDR1 as SGHTA and CDR2 as FQGNSA. The CDR3 contains 15 residues, cysteine and phenylalanine counted. The only DNA kept is the CDR3, 45 bases in frame from the first base. The immunoSEQ Assay was the method used to sequence TCRbeta CDR3 regions. After extraction, genomic DNA underwent amplification by bias-controlled multiplex PCR, followed by high-throughput sequencing. The study's own analysis went as follows. To quantify the absolute abundance of each unique TCRbeta CDR3 region, sequences were collapsed and filtered. T cell fraction was estimated by normalizing TCRbeta template counts to usable DNA, with usable DNA measured through amplification of reference genes found in all nucleated cells. Repertoire TCRs were annotated as SARS-CoV-2-specific by exact matching of V gene, CDR3 amino acid sequence and J gene to a known reactive TCR set. The reference SARS-CoV-2 TCR set came from MIRA and was filtered for enrichment in COVID-19-positive ImmuneCODE repertoires, removing public or cross-reactive TCRs. Based on the MIRA antigens, annotated TCRs were further analysed at the level of specific ORF or position within ORF. Depth was the summed frequency of annotated unique rearrangements, while breadth was defined as annotated unique rearrangements over total unique productive rearrangements. Group comparisons of TCR breadth used two-sided Wilcoxon rank-sum tests. The table comes from immuneACCESS by way of TCRdb, which keeps in-frame sequences with V and J called. Part of the clones is missing from these tables; in studies checked, under half for an unresolved V gene and the rest for unknown reasons. V and J calls and clone size are those listed in that table; D and trimming were worked out from the DNA. A total of a few hundred thousand clones appear in this sample, about 90% of them only once. More than 1.5% of the sample is held by the ten biggest clonotypes.

The TCR sequence derives from a person aged 18-65 years who received the Ad26.COV2.S COVID-19 vaccine or a placebo. Recombination linked TRBV7-2 to TRBJ1-4, with TRBD1 tentatively as D gene (5 bases match). Sequencing used peripheral blood, obtained in a trial of Ad26.COV2.S vaccine versus placebo. The DNA is TGTGCCAGCAGCCCGGGGGGTTGGGCTAATGAAAAACTGTTTTTT. It is translated as CASSPGGWANEKLFF. Extended through the reference TRBV7-2 and TRBJ1-4 proteins, this CDR3 yields the full variable domain: GAGVSQSPSNKVTEKGKDVELRCDPISGHTALYWYRQSLGQGLEFLIYFQGNSAPDKSGLPSDRFSAERTGGSVSTLTIQRTQQEDSAVYLCASSPGGWANEKLFFGSGTQLSVL.